The 4 T cell receptor beta chains below come from one sample, sequenced in a study of blood T cell repertoires in COVID-19. Assay: immunoSEQ multiplex PCR; the TCRdb copy retains only in-frame clones and omits some. The sample carries some 180,000 clones, 80% to 95% recorded once. The sequencing input was peripheral blood. The receptors stem from a man in his fifties with acute or convalescent COVID-19.

V gene TRBV2 combines with J gene TRBJ2-7, with a weak D call TRBD2 (7 bases). The CDR3 is 15 amino acids. V lost 6 bases and J lost 6, with 21 bases in between. The germline V gene has CDR1 SNHLY and CDR2 FYNNEI. The CDR3 loop reads CASRGGGAQRGEQYF. The CDR3 region has the DNA TGTGCCAGCAGAGGTGGGGGGGCGCAGCGCGGCGAGCAGTACTTC. Combining the CDR3 with reference TRBV2 and TRBJ2-7 gives the whole variable domain EPEVTQTPSHQVTQMGQEVILRCVPISNHLYFYWYRQILGQKVEFLVSFYNNEISEKSEIFDDQFSVERPDGSNFTLKIRSTKLEDSAMYFCASRGGGAQRGEQYFGPGTRLTVT.

The V gene is TRBV2, the J gene TRBJ1-1, with 10 bases fitting TRBD1. Germline V gives CDR1 SNHLY, CDR2 FYNNEI. This CDR3 has 15 amino acids. The V segment lost 5 bases and the J segment 1 base; nucleotides outside the gene matches: 4. The CDR3 protein is CASSRDRGANTEAFF. The CDR3 DNA is TGTGCCAGCAGTCGGGACAGGGGCGCGAACACTGAAGCTTTCTTT.

The chain has TRBV7-2 and TRBJ2-3; TRBD2 agrees at 10 bases. Germline V gene sequence: CDR1 SGHTA, CDR2 FQGNSA. The CDR3 loop spans 15 amino acids. V was pared by 1 base and J by 5 bases, with 3 bases of the junction left unmatched. DNA of the CDR3: TGTGCCAGCAGCTTAGGTCAGCGGGGGGGAGATACGCAGTATTTT. It translates to CASSLGQRGGDTQYF.

J is TRBJ2-1 and V is TRBV28; D is possibly TRBD1 (5 bases). This CDR3 has 15 amino acids. Germline values: CDR1 MDHEN, CDR2 SYDVKM. Trimming shortened V by 3 bases and J by 2 bases, and 11 bases separated the two germline ends. CDR3 in DNA: TGTGCCAGCAGTTTTTTCCAGGGCCCCTACAATGAGCAGTTCTTC. This gives the protein CASSFFQGPYNEQFF.